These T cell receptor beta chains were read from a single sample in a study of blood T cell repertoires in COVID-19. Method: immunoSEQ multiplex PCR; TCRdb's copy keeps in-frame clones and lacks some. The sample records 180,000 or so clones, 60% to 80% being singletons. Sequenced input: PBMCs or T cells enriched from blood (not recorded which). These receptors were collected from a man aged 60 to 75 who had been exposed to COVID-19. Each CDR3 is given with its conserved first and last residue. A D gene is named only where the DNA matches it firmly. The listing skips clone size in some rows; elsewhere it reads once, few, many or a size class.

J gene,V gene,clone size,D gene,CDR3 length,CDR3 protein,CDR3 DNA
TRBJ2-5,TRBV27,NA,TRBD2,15,CASSSTLAGVETQYF,TGTGCCAGCAGTTCCACATTAGCGGGAGTGGAGACCCAGTACTTC
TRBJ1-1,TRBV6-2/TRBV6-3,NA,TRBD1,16,CASSYPQGQPNTEAFF,TGTGCCAGCAGCTATCCCCAGGGACAGCCGAACACTGAAGCTTTCTTT
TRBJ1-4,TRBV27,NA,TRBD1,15,CASSRTGPTNEKLFF,TGTGCCAGCAGTCGGACAGGCCCAACTAATGAAAAACTGTTTTTT
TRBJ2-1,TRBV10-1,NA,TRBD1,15,CASSVSGTGADEQFF,TGCGCCAGCAGTGTGTCCGGGACAGGGGCGGATGAGCAGTTCTTC
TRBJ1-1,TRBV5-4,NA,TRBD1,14,CASIEDRGNTEAFF,TGTGCCAGCATCGAGGACAGGGGGAACACTGAAGCTTTCTTT
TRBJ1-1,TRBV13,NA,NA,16,CASSHGTAGRNTEAFF,TGTGCCAGCAGCCACGGGACTGCCGGCAGGAACACTGAAGCTTTCTTT
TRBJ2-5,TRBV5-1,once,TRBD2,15,CASSLDGRTQETQYF,TGCGCCAGCAGCTTGGACGGGAGGACCCAAGAGACCCAGTACTTC
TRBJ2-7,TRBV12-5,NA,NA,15,CASGVGQQSSYEQYF,TGTGCTAGTGGAGTTGGGCAACAGAGCTCCTACGAGCAGTACTTC
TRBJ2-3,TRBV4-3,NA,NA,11,CASSRGDTQYF,TGCGCCAGCAGCCGAGGAGATACGCAGTATTTT
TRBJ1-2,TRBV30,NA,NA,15,CAWAEDGSGNYGYTF,TGTGCCTGGGCCGAGGATGGATCGGGTAACTATGGCTACACCTTC
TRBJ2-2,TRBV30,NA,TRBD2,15,CAWSVRGGRIGELFF,TGTGCCTGGAGTGTACGGGGCGGGAGGATCGGGGAGCTGTTTTTT
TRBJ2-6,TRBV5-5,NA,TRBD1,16,CASSFTGGSGANVLTF,TGTGCCAGCAGCTTTACAGGGGGCTCTGGGGCCAACGTCCTGACTTTC
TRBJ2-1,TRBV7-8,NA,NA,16,CASSFPREGIVNEQFF,TGTGCCAGCAGCTTCCCCAGGGAAGGGATAGTGAATGAGCAGTTCTTC
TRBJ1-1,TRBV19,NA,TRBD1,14,CASSRDSRDTEAFF,TGTGCCAGTAGTAGGGACAGCCGGGACACTGAAGCTTTCTTT
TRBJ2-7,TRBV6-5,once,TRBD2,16,CASSYPVGGRSYEQYF,TGTGCCAGCAGTTACCCCGTGGGCGGGAGGTCCTACGAGCAGTACTTC
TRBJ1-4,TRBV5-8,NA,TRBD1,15,CASSLSQGRSEKLFF,TGTGCCAGCAGCTTGTCACAGGGGAGGAGTGAAAAACTGTTTTTT
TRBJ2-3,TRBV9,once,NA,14,CASSVGPFTDTQYF,TGTGCCAGCAGCGTAGGGCCCTTCACAGATACGCAGTATTTT
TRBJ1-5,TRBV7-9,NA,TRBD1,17,CASSLALGTGGDQPQHF,TGTGCCAGCAGCTTAGCCCTAGGGACAGGCGGGGATCAGCCCCAGCATTTT
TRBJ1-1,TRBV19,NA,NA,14,CASSIDRRNTEAFF,TGTGCCAGTAGTATTGACAGAAGAAACACTGAAGCTTTCTTT
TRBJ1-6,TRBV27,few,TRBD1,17,CASRSGTGGPNNSPLHF,TGTGCCAGCAGATCGGGGACAGGTGGACCCAATAATTCACCCCTCCACTTT
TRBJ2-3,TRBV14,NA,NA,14,CASSQDPSADTQYF,TGTGCCAGCAGCCAAGACCCTAGCGCGGATACGCAGTATTTT
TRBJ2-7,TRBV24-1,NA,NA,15,CATSDGGAQPYEQYF,TGTGCCACCAGTGATGGTGGGGCGCAGCCCTACGAGCAGTACTTC
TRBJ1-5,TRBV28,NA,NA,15,CASSLRLGSNQPQHF,TGTGCCAGCAGTTTGCGACTGGGTAGCAATCAGCCCCAGCATTTT
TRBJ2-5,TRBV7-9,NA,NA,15,CASSPRLAYQETQYF,TGTGCCAGCAGCCCCAGACTGGCGTACCAAGAGACCCAGTACTTC
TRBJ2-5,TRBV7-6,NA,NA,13,CASSLARGETQYF,TGTGCCAGCAGCTTAGCCAGGGGCGAGACCCAGTACTTC
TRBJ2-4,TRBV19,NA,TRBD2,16,CASSKGLAGGPNIQYF,TGTGCCAGTAGTAAGGGACTAGCGGGAGGGCCAAACATTCAGTACTTC
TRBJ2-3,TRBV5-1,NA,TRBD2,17,CASSTGLAGANTDTQYF,TGCGCCAGCAGCACCGGACTAGCGGGAGCCAACACAGATACGCAGTATTTT
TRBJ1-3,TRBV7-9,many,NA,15,CASSSPLDSGNTIYF,TGTGCCAGCAGCTCCCCCCTAGACAGTGGAAACACCATATATTTT